Shown below are 10 T cell receptor beta chains from a single sample sequenced in a study of T cell responses to AZD1222 COVID-19 vaccine. Produced via immunoSEQ multiplex PCR; TCRdb's table is partial and in-frame only. The sample lists roughly 130,000 clones; 88% were seen once. The starting material was peripheral blood, obtained on day 0 of MenACWY control vaccination. These receptors all come from an adult in good health.

The chain recombines TRBV5-1 with TRBJ1-1, with D possibly matching TRBD1 (6 bases). The CDR3 consists of 12 residues. Trimming left V 7 bases short and J 1 base short, with 8 bases between. From germline, CDR1 is SGHRS and CDR2 YFSETQ. The CDR3 protein is CASEGENTEAFF. The CDR3 nucleotides read TGCGCCAGCGAGGGGGAGAACACTGAAGCTTTCTTT.

The CDR3 is CASSQEFPGRPYEQYF. In DNA, the CDR3 is TGTGCCAGCAGCCAAGAGTTCCCAGGCAGGCCCTACGAGCAGTACTTC. The chain combines TRBV3-1 (or the pseudogene TRBV3-2) with TRBJ2-7; D is undetermined. This CDR3 has 16 amino acids. Per the germline V gene, CDR1 is LGHDT and CDR2 is YNNKEL (reference sequence). The V and J ends lost 0 bases and 2 bases respectively, with 14 bases between them.

The chain recombines TRBV10-1 with TRBJ2-7; TRBD1 matches 9 bases. The V gene's germline CDR1 is WNHNN and CDR2 SYGVQD (reference sequence). Trimming removed 0 bases from V and 6 bases from J; junction bases left unmatched: 6. There are 15 residues in the CDR3. CDR3 DNA sequence: TGCGCCAGCAGTGAGTCCAACAGGGGGCTATCCGAGCAGTACTTC. Amino acids: CASSESNRGLSEQYF.

This chain links TRBV6-1 with TRBJ1-5; perhaps TRBD1 as D (5 bases). With 0 bases removed from V and 2 bases from J, the gap between germline ends came to 14 bases. Germline CDR1 and CDR2: MNHNS and SASEGT. The CDR3 runs to 17 residues. CDR3 sequence: CASSEAGGRGGNQPQHF. The CDR3 DNA reads TGTGCCAGCAGTGAAGCAGGAGGGAGAGGGGGCAATCAGCCCCAGCATTTT.

The V call is TRBV5-6, the J call TRBJ2-7, with 7 bases that match TRBD2. Trimming cost V 4 bases and J 0 bases; bases outside gene matches: 4. Germline values: CDR1 SGHDT, CDR2 YYEEEE. CDR3 size: 14 residues. CDR3 in DNA: TGTGCCAGCAGCCCCCGGACTAGCTCCTACGAGCAGTACTTC. As protein: CASSPRTSSYEQYF.

This clone has just a few counts. This chain joins TRBV19 and TRBJ1-5, with no clear D. CDR1 is LNHDA and CDR2 is SQIVND in the germline V gene (reference sequence). V lost 4 bases, J lost 0 bases, and 7 bases lay in between. The CDR3 length is 14 residues. The CDR3 is CASSKRSSNQPQHF. CDR3 sequence (DNA): TGTGCCAGTAGTAAAAGATCTAGCAATCAGCCCCAGCATTTT.

The CDR3 bases are TGTGCCAGCTCACCACCGAGCCGGACAACTAATGAAAAACTGTTTTTT. Translating it yields CASSPPSRTTNEKLFF. The chain employs TRBV18 and TRBJ1-4; D unclear. V lost 0 bases and J 0 bases, leaving 8 bases between the germline ends. The germline V gene encodes CDR1 KGHSH and CDR2 LQKENI. The CDR3 loop spans 16 amino acids.

The genes are TRBV7-9 and TRBJ2-4; 7 nucleotides agree with TRBD1. CDR3 size: 14 residues. Germline-derived CDR1 and CDR2 are SEHNR and FQNEAQ (reference sequence). Trimming cost V 4 bases and J 3 bases; bases outside gene matches: 3. The CDR3 loop is CASSSTGSKNIQYF. CDR3 in DNA: TGTGCCAGCAGCTCGACAGGGAGCAAAAACATTCAGTACTTC.

The chain is built from TRBV7-9 and TRBJ2-7, with TRBD1 identical over 8 bases. This CDR3 region has 13 residues. With V trimmed by 3 bases and J by 7 bases, 5 bases remained unmatched. The germline CDR1 and CDR2 sequences are SEHNR and FQNEAQ (reference sequence). CDR3 nucleotides: TGTGCCAGCAGCTTGGACAGGGTGCGAGAGCAGTACTTC. Its protein product is CASSLDRVREQYF.

V gene TRBV6-5 combines with J gene TRBJ1-2, with 7 bases that match TRBD1. This CDR3 comprises 13 residues. In germline, CDR1 is MNHEY, CDR2 SVGAGI. Unmatched junction bases numbered 5, after V lost 6 bases and J lost 4 bases. The CDR3 reads CASRTGVGYGYTF. CDR3 DNA sequence: TGTGCCAGCAGAACAGGGGTAGGCTATGGCTACACCTTC.